The 10 T cell receptor beta chains listed next were all sequenced from one sample in a study of T cell responses to AZD1222 COVID-19 vaccine. Produced via immunoSEQ multiplex PCR; TCRdb's table is partial and in-frame only. Of about 170,000 clones listed, 75% to 90% were seen once; the top ten hold 2.6%. This material consisted of peripheral blood, taken on day 0 of AZD1222 vaccination. Receptors originate from an adult in good health.

The V gene is TRBV19, the J gene TRBJ2-7; a weak D match, TRBD1 (7 bases). The CDR3 totals 15 residues. Germline CDR1 is LNHDA and CDR2 is SQIVND (reference sequence). V gave up 4 bases and J gave up 2 bases, with 15 bases separating them. Here the CDR3 reads CASSTDRSGAYEQYF. Written as DNA, the CDR3 is TGTGCCAGTAGTACGGACAGGTCGGGGGCCTACGAGCAGTACTTC.

This chain connects TRBV11-2 to TRBJ2-2; 7 bases line up with TRBD2. The CDR3 length is 15 residues. V shed 3 bases, J shed 6 bases, and the junction held 7 bases outside the gene matches. Germline loops: CDR1 SGHAT, CDR2 FQNNGV. The CDR3 reads CASSFSLGLAGELFF. The CDR3 DNA reads TGTGCCAGCAGCTTCTCCCTTGGACTAGCCGGGGAGCTGTTTTTT.

This clone has more than one count but fewer than ten. The chain employs TRBV10-2 and TRBJ1-5; D uncertain. Germline CDR1 reads WSHSY; CDR2 reads SAAADI. The CDR3 extends over 13 amino acids. V was pared by 7 bases and J by 0 bases, with 7 bases between. This CDR3 reads CASTNNSNQPQHF. DNA for the CDR3: TGCGCCAGCACTAACAATAGCAATCAGCCCCAGCATTTT.

V gene TRBV5-1 combines with J gene TRBJ2-1, with 8 positions matching TRBD1. The V and J ends lost 3 bases and 6 bases, in that order; junction bases with no gene match: 8. This CDR3 has 15 amino acids. In germline, CDR1 is SGHRS, CDR2 YFSETQ. The CDR3 bases are TGCGCCAGCAGCTCTACCCGGGACAGGAGCAATGAGCAGTTCTTC. Translation: CASSSTRDRSNEQFF.

The chain links TRBV18 to TRBJ1-5; the D gene is possibly TRBD1 (6 bases). The V gene's germline CDR1 is KGHSH and CDR2 LQKENI. The CDR3 totals 14 residues. The germline V and J ends were trimmed by 2 bases and 7 bases, with 12 bases remaining between them. The CDR3 is CASSPTGTRQPQHF. As DNA, the CDR3 is TGTGCCAGCTCACCAACAGGGACACGGCAGCCCCAGCATTTT.

The chain uses TRBV25-1 and TRBJ1-3; 7 bases are shared with TRBD1. This CDR3 has 14 residues. Germline V CDR1 and CDR2: MGHDK, SYGVNS. V lost 4 bases and J lost 2; bases outside the gene matches: 2. CDR3 protein: CASSGQGAGNTIYF. The CDR3 nucleotides are TGTGCCAGCAGTGGCCAGGGGGCTGGAAACACCATATATTTT.

This clone was recorded only once. The CDR3 loop is CASSYSWGTTVGEQFF. CDR3 nucleotide sequence: TGTGCCAGCAGTTACTCGTGGGGGACGACTGTGGGGGAGCAGTTCTTC. The chain uses TRBV6-5 and TRBJ2-1, with D perhaps being TRBD1 or TRBD2 (5 bases each). Deletions cut 0 bases from V and 10 bases from J, with 19 bases between. The length of the CDR3 is 16 residues. Per the germline V gene, CDR1 is MNHEY and CDR2 is SVGAGI.

The chain employs TRBV2 and TRBJ2-1; 9 bases map to TRBD2. The CDR3 covers 13 residues. The germline V gene encodes CDR1 SNHLY and CDR2 FYNNEI. The V segment lost 6 bases and the J segment 11 bases; nucleotides outside the gene matches: 8. The CDR3 sequence is CASRRRSSGKQFF. As DNA, the CDR3 is TGTGCCAGCAGACGACGATCTAGCGGGAAGCAGTTCTTC.

This chain uses TRBV6-1 with TRBJ1-2; no reliable D call. Trimming took 1 base from V and 2 from J, leaving 14 bases between them. The length of the CDR3 is 16 residues. Germline V lookup: CDR1 MNHNS, CDR2 SASEGT. In nucleotides, the CDR3 is TGTGCCAGCAGTGAAGGAGGGTTGGGGATGAACTATGGCTACACCTTC. This gives the protein CASSEGGLGMNYGYTF.

The V and J genes are TRBV14 and TRBJ2-7; D might be TRBD1 (5 bases). Germline CDR1 and CDR2: SGHDN and FVKESK. This CDR3 has 15 amino acids. V lost 0 bases and J lost 2, with 11 bases in between. The DNA of the CDR3 is TGTGCCAGCAGCCAAGATCTAGGCAGGGCCTACGAGCAGTACTTC. It translates to CASSQDLGRAYEQYF.